This TCR beta chain appears in the sequencing data of a study of T-cell reconstitution after alpha-beta-depleted transplantation in children. Study findings and constraints: After one year, T-cell counts and TCRbeta diversity mostly came from new T cells. Reportedly, roughly two months post-transplant, alpha-beta T cells arose from several hundred expanded graft clones. Some patients' high day-60 TCRbeta diversity was attributed to recipient cells surviving conditioning.

Unique molecular identifiers were incorporated when the TCRbeta library was constructed. A single record per CDR3 protein comes from TCRdb applying MiXCR to the PCR reads. In the table there are 800,000 to 1,000,000 distinct CDR3 sequences, 25% to 30% of which are singletons. As to this clonotype: The antigen is unknown.

With V trimmed by 1 base and J by 2 bases, 8 bases remained unmatched. The CDR3 contains 16 residues. Germline V gene data show CDR1 as LGHDT and CDR2 as YNNKEL (reference sequence). The sequence was collected from a boy under three years old who had a stem cell transplant for SCID, so the T cells may come from the graft donor. The chain recombines TRBV3-1 with TRBJ2-7; 7 bases are a match to TRBD1. The sample consisted of PBMCs, mostly from graft donor cells, taken 360 days after TCRalphabeta/CD19-depleted stem cell transplant. CDR3 sequence: CASSQAQGQQTYEQYF. The CDR3 coding sequence is TGTGCCAGCAGCCAAGCCCAGGGACAGCAAACCTACGAGCAGTACTTC.